This TCR beta chain originates from a study of blood T cell repertoires in COVID-19. For the study at large: Nucleic acid was either cDNA or gDNA, and it came from T cells, B-cell-depleted T cells, or PBMCs.

Original data processing: Estimated nucleated cell counts came from reference gene primer amplification. The data were produced by immunoSEQ multiplex PCR, yet TCRdb's version contains in-frame clones alone and is incomplete. That table is the source of V, J and clone size, and D and trimming were worked out from the DNA. The sample yields some 300,000 clones, 88% seen once. The study assigned cohorts using participant-reported clinical history. Recovered participants had two consecutive negative NP/OP PCR tests, healthcare professional clearance, or symptom resolution. This CDR3 contains 15 residues. J lost 3 bases, V lost 0 bases, and 6 bases had no gene match. The germline V gene encodes CDR1 SGHRS and CDR2 YFSETQ. This clone was seen a single time.

The receptor's source is a woman aged 25 to 39 who had recovered from COVID-19. Specimen: PBMCs or T cells enriched from blood (not recorded which). This chain uses TRBV5-1 with TRBJ2-7; TRBD1 aligns across 7 bases. CDR3 DNA: TGCGCCAGCAGCTTGGTGCAGGGGGACCTCTACGAGCAGTACTTC. Its translation: CASSLVQGDLYEQYF.